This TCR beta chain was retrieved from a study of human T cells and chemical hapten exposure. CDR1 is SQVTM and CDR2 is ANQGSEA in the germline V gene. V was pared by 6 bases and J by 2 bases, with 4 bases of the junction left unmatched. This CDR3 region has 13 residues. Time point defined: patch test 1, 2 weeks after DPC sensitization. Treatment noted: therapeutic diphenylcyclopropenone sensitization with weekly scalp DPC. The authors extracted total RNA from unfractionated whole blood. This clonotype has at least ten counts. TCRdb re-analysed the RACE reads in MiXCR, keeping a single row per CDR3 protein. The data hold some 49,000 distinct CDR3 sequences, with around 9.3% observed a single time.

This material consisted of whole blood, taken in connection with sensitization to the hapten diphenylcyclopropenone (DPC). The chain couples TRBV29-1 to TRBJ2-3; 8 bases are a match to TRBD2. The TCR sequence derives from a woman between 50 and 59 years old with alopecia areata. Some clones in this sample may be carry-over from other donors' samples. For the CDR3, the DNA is TGCAGCGTCACTAGCGGTTTCACAGATACGCAGTATTTT. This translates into CSVTSGFTDTQYF.